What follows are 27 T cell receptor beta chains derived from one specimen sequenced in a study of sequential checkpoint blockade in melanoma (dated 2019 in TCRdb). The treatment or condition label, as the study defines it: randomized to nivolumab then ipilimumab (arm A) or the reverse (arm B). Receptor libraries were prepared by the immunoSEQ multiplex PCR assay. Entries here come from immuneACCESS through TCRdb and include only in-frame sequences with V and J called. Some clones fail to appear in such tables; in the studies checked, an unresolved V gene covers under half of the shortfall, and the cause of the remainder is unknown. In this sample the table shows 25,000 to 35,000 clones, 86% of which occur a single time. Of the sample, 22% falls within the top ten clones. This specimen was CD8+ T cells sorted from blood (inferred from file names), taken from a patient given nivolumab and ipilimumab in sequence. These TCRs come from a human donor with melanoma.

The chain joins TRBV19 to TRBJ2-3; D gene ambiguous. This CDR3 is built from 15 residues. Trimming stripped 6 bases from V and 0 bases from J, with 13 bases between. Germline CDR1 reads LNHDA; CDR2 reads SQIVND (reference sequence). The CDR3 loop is CASSTYLTSTDTQYF. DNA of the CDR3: TGTGCCAGTAGCACTTACTTAACTAGCACAGATACGCAGTATTTT.

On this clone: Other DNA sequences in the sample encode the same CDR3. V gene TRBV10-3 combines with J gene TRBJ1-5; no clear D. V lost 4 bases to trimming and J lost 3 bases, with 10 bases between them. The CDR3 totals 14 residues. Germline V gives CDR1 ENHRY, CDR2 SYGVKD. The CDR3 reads CAISGHLDNQPQHF. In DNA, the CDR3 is TGTGCCATCAGTGGGCACCTCGACAATCAGCCCCAGCATTTT.

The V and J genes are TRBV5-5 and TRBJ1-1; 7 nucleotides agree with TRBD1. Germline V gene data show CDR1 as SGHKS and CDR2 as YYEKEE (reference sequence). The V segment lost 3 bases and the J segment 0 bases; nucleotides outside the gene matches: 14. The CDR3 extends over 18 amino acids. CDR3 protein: CASSSKPGQYLLNTEAFF. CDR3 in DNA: TGTGCCAGCAGCTCAAAACCGGGACAGTACCTCTTGAACACTGAAGCTTTCTTT.

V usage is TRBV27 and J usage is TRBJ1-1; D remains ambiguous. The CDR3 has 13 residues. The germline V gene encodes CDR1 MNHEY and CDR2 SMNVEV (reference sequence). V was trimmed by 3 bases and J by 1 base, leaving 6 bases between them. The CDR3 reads CASSLRQNTEAFF. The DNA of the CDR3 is TGTGCCAGCAGTTTGAGGCAGAACACTGAAGCTTTCTTT.

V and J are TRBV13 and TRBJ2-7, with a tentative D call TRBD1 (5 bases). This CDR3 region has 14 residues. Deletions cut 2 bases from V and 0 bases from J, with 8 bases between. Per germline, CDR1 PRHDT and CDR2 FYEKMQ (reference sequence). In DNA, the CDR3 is TGTGCCAGCAGCTTATCAGGGCCCTCCTACGAGCAGTACTTC. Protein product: CASSLSGPSYEQYF.

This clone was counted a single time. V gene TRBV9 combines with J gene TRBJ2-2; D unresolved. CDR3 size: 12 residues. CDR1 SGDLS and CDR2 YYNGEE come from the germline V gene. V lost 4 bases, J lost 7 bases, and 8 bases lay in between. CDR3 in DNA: TGTGCCAGCAGCTTTTCCCTCGGGGAGCTGTTTTTT. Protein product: CASSFSLGELFF.

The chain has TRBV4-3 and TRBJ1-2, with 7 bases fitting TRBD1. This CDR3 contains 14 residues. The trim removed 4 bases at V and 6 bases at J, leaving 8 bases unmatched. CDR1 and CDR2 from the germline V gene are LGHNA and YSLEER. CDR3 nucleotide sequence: TGCGCCAGCAGCCGAAACAGGGGAATGAATGGCTACACCTTC. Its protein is CASSRNRGMNGYTF.

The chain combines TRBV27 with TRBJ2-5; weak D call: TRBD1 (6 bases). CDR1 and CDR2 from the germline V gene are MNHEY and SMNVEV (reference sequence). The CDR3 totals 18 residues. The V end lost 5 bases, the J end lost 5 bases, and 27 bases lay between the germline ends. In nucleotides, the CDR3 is TGTGCCAGCAGTCAATCCCAAGGGGGTGGGGGCCGGTGGGAGACCCAGTACTTC. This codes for CASSQSQGGGGRWETQYF.

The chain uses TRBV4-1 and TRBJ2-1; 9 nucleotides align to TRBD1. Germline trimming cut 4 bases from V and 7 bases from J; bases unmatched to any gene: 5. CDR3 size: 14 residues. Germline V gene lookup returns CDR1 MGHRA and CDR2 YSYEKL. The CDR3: CASSPRDRANEQFF. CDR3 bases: TGCGCCAGCAGCCCCAGGGACAGGGCAAATGAGCAGTTCTTC.

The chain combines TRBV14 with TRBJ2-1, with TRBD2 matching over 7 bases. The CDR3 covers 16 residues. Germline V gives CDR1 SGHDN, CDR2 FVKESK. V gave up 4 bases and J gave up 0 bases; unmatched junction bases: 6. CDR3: CASSPASGSSYNEQFF. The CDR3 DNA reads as TGTGCCAGCAGCCCGGCTAGCGGCAGCTCCTACAATGAGCAGTTCTTC.

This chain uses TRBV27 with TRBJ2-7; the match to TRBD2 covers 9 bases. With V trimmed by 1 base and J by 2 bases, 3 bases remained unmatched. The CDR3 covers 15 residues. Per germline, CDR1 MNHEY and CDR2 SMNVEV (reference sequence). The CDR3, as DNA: TGTGCCAGCAGTTTATTAGCTAGCGGGACCTACGAGCAGTACTTC. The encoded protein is CASSLLASGTYEQYF.

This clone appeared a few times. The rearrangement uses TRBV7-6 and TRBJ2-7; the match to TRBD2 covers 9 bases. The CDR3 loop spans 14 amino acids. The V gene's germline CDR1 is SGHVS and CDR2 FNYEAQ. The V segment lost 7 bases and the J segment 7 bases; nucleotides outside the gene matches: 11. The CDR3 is CASTTPSGTWEQYF. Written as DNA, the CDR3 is TGTGCCAGCACCACCCCTAGCGGGACTTGGGAGCAGTACTTC. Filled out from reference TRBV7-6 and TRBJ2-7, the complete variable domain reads GAGVSQSPRYKVTKRGQDVALRCDPISGHVSLYWYRQALGQGPEFLTYFNYEAQQDKSGLPNDRFSAERPEGSISTLTIQRTEQRDSAMYRCASTTPSGTWEQYFGPGTRLTVT.

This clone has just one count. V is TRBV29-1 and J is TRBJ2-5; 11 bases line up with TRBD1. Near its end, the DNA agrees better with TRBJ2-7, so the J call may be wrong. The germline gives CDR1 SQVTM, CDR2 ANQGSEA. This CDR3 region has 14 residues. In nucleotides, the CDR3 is TGCAGCGTTGAGACGGACAGGGGGCTGTACGAGCAGTACTTC. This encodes CSVETDRGLYEQYF.

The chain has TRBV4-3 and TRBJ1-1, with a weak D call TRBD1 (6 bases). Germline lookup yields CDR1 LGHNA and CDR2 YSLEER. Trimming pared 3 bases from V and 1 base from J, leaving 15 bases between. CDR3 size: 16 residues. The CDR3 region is CASSQAPGHPNTEAFF. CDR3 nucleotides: TGCGCCAGCAGCCAGGCCCCGGGACACCCGAACACTGAAGCTTTCTTT.

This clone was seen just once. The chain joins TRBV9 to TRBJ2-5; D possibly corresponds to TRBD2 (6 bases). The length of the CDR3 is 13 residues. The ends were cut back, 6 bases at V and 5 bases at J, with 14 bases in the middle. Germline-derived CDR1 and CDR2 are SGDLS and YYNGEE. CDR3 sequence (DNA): TGTGCCAGCACGGCGGGGACCCCCGAGACCCAGTACTTC. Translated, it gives CASTAGTPETQYF.

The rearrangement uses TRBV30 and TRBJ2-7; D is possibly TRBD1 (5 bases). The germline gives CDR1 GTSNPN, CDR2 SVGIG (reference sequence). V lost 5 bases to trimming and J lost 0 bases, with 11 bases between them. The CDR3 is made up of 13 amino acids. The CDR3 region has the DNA TGTGCCTGGGAGGCAGGGTACTCCTACGAGCAGTACTTC. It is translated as CAWEAGYSYEQYF.

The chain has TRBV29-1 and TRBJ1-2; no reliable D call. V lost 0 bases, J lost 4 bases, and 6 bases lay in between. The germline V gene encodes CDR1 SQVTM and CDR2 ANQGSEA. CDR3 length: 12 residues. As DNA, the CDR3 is TGCAGCGTTGAAGATCCAGGCTATGGCTACACCTTC. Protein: CSVEDPGYGYTF.

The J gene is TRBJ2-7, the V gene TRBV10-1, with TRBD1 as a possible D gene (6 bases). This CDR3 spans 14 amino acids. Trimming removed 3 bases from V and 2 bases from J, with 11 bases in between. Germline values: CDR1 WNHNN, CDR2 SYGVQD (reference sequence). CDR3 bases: TGCGCCAGCAGTGATCCGGGACACCCCTACGAGCAGTACTTC. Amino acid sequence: CASSDPGHPYEQYF.

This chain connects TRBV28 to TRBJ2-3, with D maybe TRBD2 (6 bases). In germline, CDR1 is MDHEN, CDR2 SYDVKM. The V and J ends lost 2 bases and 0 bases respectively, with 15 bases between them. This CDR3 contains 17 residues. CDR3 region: CASSLAGWGTSTDTQYF. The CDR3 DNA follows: TGTGCCAGCAGTTTAGCTGGTTGGGGGACTAGCACAGATACGCAGTATTTT.

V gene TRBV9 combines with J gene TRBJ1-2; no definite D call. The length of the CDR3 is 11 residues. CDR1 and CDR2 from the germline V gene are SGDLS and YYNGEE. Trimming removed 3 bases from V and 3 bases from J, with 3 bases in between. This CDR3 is CASSAYYGYTF. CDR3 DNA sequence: TGTGCCAGCAGCGCTTACTATGGCTACACCTTC.

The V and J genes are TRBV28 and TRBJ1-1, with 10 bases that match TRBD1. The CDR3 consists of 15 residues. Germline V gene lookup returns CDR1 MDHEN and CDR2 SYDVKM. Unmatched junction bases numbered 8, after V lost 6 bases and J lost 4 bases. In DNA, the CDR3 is TGTGCCAGCAGACCGACAGGGGGCGCGGCCACTGAAGCTTTCTTT. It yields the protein CASRPTGGAATEAFF. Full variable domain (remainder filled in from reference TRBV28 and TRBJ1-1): DVKVTQSSRYLVKRTGEKVFLECVQDMDHENMFWYRQDPGLGLRLIYFSYDVKMKEKGDIPEGYSVSREKKERFSLILESASTNQTSMYLCASRPTGGAATEAFFGQGTRLTVV.

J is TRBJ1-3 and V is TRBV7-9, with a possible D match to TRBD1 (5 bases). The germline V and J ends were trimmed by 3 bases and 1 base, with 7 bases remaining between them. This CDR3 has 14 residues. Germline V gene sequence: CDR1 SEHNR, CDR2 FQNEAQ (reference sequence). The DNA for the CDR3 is TGTGCCAGCAGCTTCGGGGGGTCTGGAAACACCATATATTTT. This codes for CASSFGGSGNTIYF.

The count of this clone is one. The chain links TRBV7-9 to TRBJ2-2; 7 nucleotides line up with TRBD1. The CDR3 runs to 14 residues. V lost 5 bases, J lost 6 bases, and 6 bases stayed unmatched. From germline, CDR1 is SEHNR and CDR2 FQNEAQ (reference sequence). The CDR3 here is CASSQGDAPGELFF. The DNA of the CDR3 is TGTGCCAGCAGCCAGGGGGACGCACCCGGGGAGCTGTTTTTT.

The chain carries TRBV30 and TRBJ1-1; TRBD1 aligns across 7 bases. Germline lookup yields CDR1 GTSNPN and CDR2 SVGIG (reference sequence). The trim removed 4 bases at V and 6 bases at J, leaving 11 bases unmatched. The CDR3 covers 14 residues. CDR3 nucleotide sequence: TGTGCCTGGACTCACAGGGGAGTGATCCCTGAAGCTTTCTTT. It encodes CAWTHRGVIPEAFF.

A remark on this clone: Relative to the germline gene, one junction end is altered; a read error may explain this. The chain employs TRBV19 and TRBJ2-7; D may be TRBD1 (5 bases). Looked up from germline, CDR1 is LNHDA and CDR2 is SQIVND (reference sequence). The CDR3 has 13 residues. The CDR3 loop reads CAGSKGHSYEQYF. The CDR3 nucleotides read TGTGCCGGTAGTAAAGGACACTCCTACGAGCAGTACTTC.

CDR3 loop: CASSPGQDGSYEQYF. The CDR3 nucleotides are TGCGCCAGCAGCCCGGGACAGGACGGTTCGTACGAGCAGTACTTC. V and J are TRBV4-3 and TRBJ2-7, with TRBD1 matching over 8 bases. CDR1 LGHNA and CDR2 YSLEER come from the germline V gene. This CDR3 spans 15 amino acids. V was clipped by 4 bases and J by 4 bases; unmatched bases: 9.

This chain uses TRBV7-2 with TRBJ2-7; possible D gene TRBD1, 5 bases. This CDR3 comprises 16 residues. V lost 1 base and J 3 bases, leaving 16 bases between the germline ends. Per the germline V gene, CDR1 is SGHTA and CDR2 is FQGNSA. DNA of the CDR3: TGTGCCAGCAGCTTAGGATCCCTCGACAGTGGCTACGAGCAGTACTTC. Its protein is CASSLGSLDSGYEQYF.